The clone carrying this T cell receptor (beta chain) was counted once. No antigen is known for it. The sample belongs to a study of T cells in lung cancer brain metastases. Across the study: Most patients, about 90% of the roughly 20, got no therapy between primary and metastasis resection.

Findings and limits, study-wide: Paired primaries held more unique productive clones than brain metastases (median about 4,500 versus 1,500). The analysis could not control for preoperative corticosteroids affecting T cell infiltration in brain metastases.

Libraries were prepared by immunoSEQ multiplex PCR; TCRdb keeps only in-frame clonotypes and omits some of them. The sample holds several thousand clones, 70% to 90% seen once. The CDR3 contains 16 residues. Looked up from germline, CDR1 is GTSNPN and CDR2 is SVGIG (reference sequence). Trimming stripped 3 bases from V and 0 bases from J, with 17 bases between. The chain uses TRBV30 and TRBJ1-2; possibly TRBD1 for D (5 bases). The source material was tumor tissue from the primary lung tumor. The TCR sequence derives from a man in his fifties or sixties with non-small cell lung cancer. This CDR3 reads CAWRGDAPLSNYGYTF. As DNA, the CDR3 is TGTGCCTGGAGAGGGGACGCACCCCTATCTAACTATGGCTACACCTTC. Complete variable domain (other parts from reference TRBV30 and TRBJ1-2): SQTIHQWPATLVQPVGSPLSLECTVEGTSNPNLYWYRQAAGRGLQLLFYSVGIGQISSEVPQNLSASRPQDRQFILSSKKLLLSDSGFYLCAWRGDAPLSNYGYTFGSGTRLTVV.